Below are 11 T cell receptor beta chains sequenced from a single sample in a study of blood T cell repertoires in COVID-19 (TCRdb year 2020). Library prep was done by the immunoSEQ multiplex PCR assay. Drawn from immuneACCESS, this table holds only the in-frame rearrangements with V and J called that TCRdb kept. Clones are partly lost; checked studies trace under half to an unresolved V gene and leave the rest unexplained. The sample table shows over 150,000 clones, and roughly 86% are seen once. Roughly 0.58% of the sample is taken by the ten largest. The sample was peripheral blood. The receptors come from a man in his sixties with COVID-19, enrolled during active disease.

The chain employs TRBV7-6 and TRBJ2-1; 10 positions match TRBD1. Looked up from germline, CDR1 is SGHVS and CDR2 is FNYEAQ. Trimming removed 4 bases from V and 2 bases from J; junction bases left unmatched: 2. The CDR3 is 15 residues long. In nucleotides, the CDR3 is TGTGCCAGCAGCTGGGGACAGGGGCCCTACAATGAGCAGTTCTTC. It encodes CASSWGQGPYNEQFF.

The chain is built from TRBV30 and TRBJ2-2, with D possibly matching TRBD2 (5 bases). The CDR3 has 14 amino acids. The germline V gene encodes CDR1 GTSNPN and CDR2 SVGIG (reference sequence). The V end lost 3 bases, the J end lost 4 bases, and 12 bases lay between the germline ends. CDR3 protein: CAWSRSSLTGELFF. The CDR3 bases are TGTGCCTGGAGCCGATCTAGCCTCACCGGGGAGCTGTTTTTT.

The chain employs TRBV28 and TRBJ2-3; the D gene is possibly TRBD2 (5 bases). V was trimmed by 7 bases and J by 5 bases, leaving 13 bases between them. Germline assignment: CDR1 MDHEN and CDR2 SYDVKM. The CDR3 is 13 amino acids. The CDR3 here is CASTPGFRDTQYF. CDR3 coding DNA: TGTGCCAGCACTCCGGGGTTTAGAGATACGCAGTATTTT.

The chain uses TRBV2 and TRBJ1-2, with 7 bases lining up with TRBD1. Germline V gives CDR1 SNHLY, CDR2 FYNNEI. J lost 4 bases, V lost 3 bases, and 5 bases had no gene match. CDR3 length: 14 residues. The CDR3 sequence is CASSERGQLYGYTF. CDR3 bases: TGTGCCAGCAGTGAGCGGGGACAGCTCTATGGCTACACCTTC.

CDR3 loop: CASSEKGPGISTESYEQYF. In DNA, the CDR3 is TGTGCCAGCAGTGAAAAGGGCCCCGGGATCTCCACAGAGTCCTACGAGCAGTACTTC. The chain carries TRBV6-1 and TRBJ2-7; a weak D match, TRBD2 (5 bases). Germline-derived CDR1 and CDR2 are MNHNS and SASEGT. V lost 2 bases and J lost 1, with 24 bases in between. This CDR3 has 19 amino acids.

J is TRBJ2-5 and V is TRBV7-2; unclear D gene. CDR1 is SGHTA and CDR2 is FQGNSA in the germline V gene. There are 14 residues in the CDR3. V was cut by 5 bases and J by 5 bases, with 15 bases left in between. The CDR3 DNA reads TGTGCCAGCAGCGACCGGGTCCAAGGCGAGACCCAGTACTTC. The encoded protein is CASSDRVQGETQYF.

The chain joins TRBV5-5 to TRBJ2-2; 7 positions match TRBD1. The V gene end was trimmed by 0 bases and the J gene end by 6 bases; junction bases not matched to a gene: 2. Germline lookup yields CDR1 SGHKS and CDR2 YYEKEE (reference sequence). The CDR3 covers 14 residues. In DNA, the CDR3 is TGTGCCAGCAGCTTGGTCCAGGGGGCCGGGGAGCTGTTTTTT. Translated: CASSLVQGAGELFF.

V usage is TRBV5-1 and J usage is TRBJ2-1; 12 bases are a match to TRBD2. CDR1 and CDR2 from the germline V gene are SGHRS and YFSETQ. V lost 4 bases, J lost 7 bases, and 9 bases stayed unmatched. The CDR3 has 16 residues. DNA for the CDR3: TGCGCCAGCAGCGTGACTAGCGGGAGTTCCTCAAATGAGCAGTTCTTC. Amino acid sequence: CASSVTSGSSSNEQFF. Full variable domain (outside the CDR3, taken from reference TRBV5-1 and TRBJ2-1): KAGVTQTPRYLIKTRGQQVTLSCSPISGHRSVSWYQQTPGQGLQFLFEYFSETQRNKGNFPGRFSGRQFSNSRSEMNVSTLELGDSALYLCASSVTSGSSSNEQFFGPGTRLTVL.

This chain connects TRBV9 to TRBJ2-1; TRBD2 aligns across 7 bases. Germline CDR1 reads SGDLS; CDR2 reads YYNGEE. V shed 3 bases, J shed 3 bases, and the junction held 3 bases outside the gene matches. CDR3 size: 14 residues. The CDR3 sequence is CASSARTSYNEQFF. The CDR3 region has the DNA TGTGCCAGCAGCGCCCGGACTAGCTACAATGAGCAGTTCTTC. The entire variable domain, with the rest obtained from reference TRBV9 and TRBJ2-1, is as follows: DSGVTQTPKHLITATGQRVTLRCSPRSGDLSVYWYQQSLDQGLQFLIQYYNGEERAKGNILERFSAQQFPDLHSELNLSSLELGDSALYFCASSARTSYNEQFFGPGTRLTVL.

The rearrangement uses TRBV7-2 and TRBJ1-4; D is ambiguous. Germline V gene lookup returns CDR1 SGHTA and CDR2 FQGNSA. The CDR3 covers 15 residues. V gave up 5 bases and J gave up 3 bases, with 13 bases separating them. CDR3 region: CASSLQQSSNEKLFF. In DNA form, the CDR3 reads TGTGCCAGCAGCCTGCAACAGTCTTCTAATGAAAAACTGTTTTTT.

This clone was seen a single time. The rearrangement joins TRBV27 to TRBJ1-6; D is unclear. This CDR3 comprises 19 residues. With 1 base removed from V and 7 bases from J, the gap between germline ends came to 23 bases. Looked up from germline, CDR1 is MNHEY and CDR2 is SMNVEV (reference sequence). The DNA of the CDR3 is TGTGCCAGCAGTTTATACCCCATCTCTGGGGTCGGGAACAATTCACCCCTCCACTTT. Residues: CASSLYPISGVGNNSPLHF.